This entry features one T cell receptor beta chain sequence. No antigen is known for it. TCRdb itself ran the reads through MiXCR, one entry per CDR3 protein. This table has about 770,000 distinct CDR3 sequences, under 35% appearing once. This record belongs to a study of T cell repertoires in cytomegalovirus infection. Germline values: CDR1 MDHEN, CDR2 SYDVKM. Trimming shortened V by 3 bases and J by 6 bases, and 11 bases separated the two germline ends. CDR3 size: 14 residues. General study findings and limits: Cumulative public TCR beta family frequency identified carriers of CMV plus the relevant HLA.

The sequence derives from a human donor in good health (CMV status not recorded). Some clones in this sample may be carry-over from other donors' samples. This chain links TRBV28 with TRBJ2-2; D tentatively reads TRBD1 or TRBD2 (5 bases each). Sequencing used cultured CD8+ T cells from PBMCs, obtained from culture after CMV antigen stimulation. For the CDR3, the DNA is TGTGCCAGCAGTTTTTTTGGGGGAGCCGGGGAGCTGTTTTTT. It yields the protein CASSFFGGAGELFF.